The 9 T cell receptor beta chains listed next were all sequenced from one sample in a study of cytomegalovirus exposure and HLA in healthy donors. PCR was performed using 60 Vbeta and 13 Jbeta primers. Libraries were prepared by immunoSEQ multiplex PCR; TCRdb keeps only in-frame clonotypes and omits some of them. Altogether about 89,000 clones are present, approximately 81% being singletons, with the ten largest covering over 7%. The sample was PBMCs. These receptors were obtained from a man aged 40-50 years in good health and CMV-seropositive.

The chain combines TRBV7-9 with TRBJ2-5, with 7 bases lining up with TRBD1. The CDR3 is 16 amino acids. Per germline, CDR1 SEHNR and CDR2 FQNEAQ (reference sequence). V lost 1 base and J lost 1; bases outside the gene matches: 6. The CDR3: CASSLGEGAIQETQYF. For the CDR3, the DNA is TGTGCCAGCAGCTTAGGTGAGGGGGCCATCCAAGAGACCCAGTACTTC.

J is TRBJ2-3 and V is TRBV7-3, with D possibly being TRBD1 (7 bases). Germline values: CDR1 SGHTA, CDR2 FQGTGA. The CDR3 length is 16 residues. Trimming took 5 bases from V and 2 from J, leaving 17 bases between them. This CDR3 is CASSPTPRGVTDTQYF. CDR3 coding DNA: TGTGCCAGCAGCCCAACCCCCAGGGGGGTCACAGATACGCAGTATTTT.

As regards this clone: The junction differs from germline at one of its ends, possibly a read error. The gene calls are TRBV6-5 and TRBJ1-1, with unresolved D. This CDR3 contains 13 residues. From germline, CDR1 is MNHEY and CDR2 SVGAGI. The CDR3 DNA sequence: TGTGCCATCAGTGAGACTCAGAACACTGAAGCTTTCTTT. Translated, it gives CAISETQNTEAFF.

The chain has TRBV11-3 and TRBJ2-1; 7 bases agree with TRBD2. Trimming removed 1 base from V and 5 bases from J; junction bases left unmatched: 5. The germline V gene encodes CDR1 SGHNT and CDR2 YENEEA. The CDR3 sequence is 15 residues long. The DNA for the CDR3 is TGTGCCAGCAGCTTAGGGGTAGCGGGCAACAATGAGCAGTTCTTC. Its protein product is CASSLGVAGNNEQFF.

The V gene is TRBV29-1, the J gene TRBJ1-2, with D uncertain. CDR3 length equals 12 residues. The ends were cut back, 0 bases at V and 7 bases at J, with 9 bases in the middle. Germline V gives CDR1 SQVTM, CDR2 ANQGSEA. CDR3 in DNA: TGCAGCGTTGAAGATCAGACAACTGGCTACACCTTC. Translating gives CSVEDQTTGYTF.

The J gene is TRBJ2-5, the V gene TRBV25-1, with D perhaps TRBD1 (6 bases). Germline CDR1 and CDR2: MGHDK and SYGVNS. The germline V and J ends were trimmed by 6 bases and 1 base, with 15 bases remaining between them. The CDR3 loop spans 15 amino acids. DNA for the CDR3: TGTGCCAGCAGCGCGCTACAGGGAGTCCAAGAGACCCAGTACTTC. This translates into CASSALQGVQETQYF.

The rearrangement joins TRBV5-1 to TRBJ1-2, with TRBD1 matching over 10 bases. V shed 1 base, J shed 1 base, and the junction held 4 bases outside the gene matches. The CDR3 is 16 residues long. Looked up from germline, CDR1 is SGHRS and CDR2 is YFSETQ. The CDR3 region is CASSLLGQGNNYGYTF. DNA of the CDR3: TGCGCCAGCAGCTTGCTGGGACAGGGGAATAACTATGGCTACACCTTC.

Only one count was recorded for this clone. The chain combines TRBV6-5 with TRBJ1-2; a possible D gene is TRBD1 (6 bases). The CDR3 is 15 residues long. Looked up from germline, CDR1 is MNHEY and CDR2 is SVGAGI. Between the trimmed V and J ends, which lost 2 bases and 3 bases, there was a span of 13 bases. CDR3 amino acids: CASSYRVSGDYGYTF. In DNA, the CDR3 is TGTGCCAGCAGTTACCGGGTCTCAGGGGACTATGGCTACACCTTC.

The V call is TRBV11-3, the J call TRBJ2-2, with 8 bases identical to TRBD2. There are 15 residues in the CDR3. The germline V gene has CDR1 SGHNT and CDR2 YENEEA. V was pared by 5 bases and J by 5 bases, with 7 bases of the junction left unmatched. The CDR3 DNA reads as TGTGCCAGCAGCCCGGGGGGGGCGGGAACCGGGGAGCTGTTTTTT. This encodes CASSPGGAGTGELFF.